This T cell receptor (beta chain) was identified in a study of graft-versus-host responses after intestinal transplantation. About the study: The study gave all recipients anti-thymocyte globulin induction, then tacrolimus and steroids for two to three years. Study-level findings and limits: GvH clones surfaced in recipient marrow, some emerging earlier in ileum or blood.

Trimming shortened V by 5 bases and J by 5 bases, and 18 bases separated the two germline ends. The CDR3 has 15 amino acids. Germline loops: CDR1 MNHEY, CDR2 SVGAGI. Some clones are missing from TCRdb's copy, which holds only in-frame ones; the method was immunoSEQ multiplex PCR. The table lists some 130,000 clones, approximately 90% of them singletons, with over 0.15% in the top ten. Of note for this clone: What it recognizes is unknown.

The chain links TRBV6-5 to TRBJ2-5, with D perhaps TRBD1 or TRBD2 (6 bases each). Here the sequenced sample was unstimulated CD4+ T cells sorted from spleen or lymph node cells, taken before intestinal transplant. This TCR was recovered from a human donor who received an intestinal transplant. CDR3 sequence: CASSTSGGPGETQYF. CDR3 nucleotides: TGTGCCAGCAGTACATCCGGGGGCCCCGGGGAGACCCAGTACTTC.